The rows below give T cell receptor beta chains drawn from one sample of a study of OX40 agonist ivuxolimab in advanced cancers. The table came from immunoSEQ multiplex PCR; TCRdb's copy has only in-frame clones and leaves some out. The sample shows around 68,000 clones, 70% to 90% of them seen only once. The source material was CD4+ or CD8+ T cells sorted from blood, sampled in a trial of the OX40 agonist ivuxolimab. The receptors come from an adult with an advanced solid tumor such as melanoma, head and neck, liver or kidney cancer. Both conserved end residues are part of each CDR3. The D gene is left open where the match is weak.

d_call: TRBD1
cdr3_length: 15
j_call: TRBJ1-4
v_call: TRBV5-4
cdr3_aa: CASSPRTGGNEKLFF

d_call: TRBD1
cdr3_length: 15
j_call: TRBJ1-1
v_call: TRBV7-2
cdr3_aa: CASSSTGGWYTEAFF

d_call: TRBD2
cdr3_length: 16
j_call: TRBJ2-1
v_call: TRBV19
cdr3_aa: CASSIRGGLSYNEQFF

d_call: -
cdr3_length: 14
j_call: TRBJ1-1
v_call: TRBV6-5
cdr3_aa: CASSAVPGVTEAFF

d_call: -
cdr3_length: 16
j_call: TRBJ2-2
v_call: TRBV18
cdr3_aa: CASSPGDFANTGELFF

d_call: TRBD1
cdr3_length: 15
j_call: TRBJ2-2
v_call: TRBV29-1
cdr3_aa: CSVLAQGVGTGELFF

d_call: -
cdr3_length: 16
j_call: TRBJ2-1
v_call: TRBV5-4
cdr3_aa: CASSLGQRRTYNEQFF

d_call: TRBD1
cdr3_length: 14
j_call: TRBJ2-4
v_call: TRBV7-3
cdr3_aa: CASSTGTGPDIQYF

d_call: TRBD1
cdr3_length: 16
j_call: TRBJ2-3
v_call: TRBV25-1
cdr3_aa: CASSGLDRGSTDTQYF

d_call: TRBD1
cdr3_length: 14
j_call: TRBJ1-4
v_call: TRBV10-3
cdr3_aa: CAINQGGYNEKLFF

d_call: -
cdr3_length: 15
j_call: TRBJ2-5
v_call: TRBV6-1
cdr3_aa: CASSEAVGSGGTQYF

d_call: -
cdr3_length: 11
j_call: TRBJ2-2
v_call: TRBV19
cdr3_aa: CASRRTGELFF

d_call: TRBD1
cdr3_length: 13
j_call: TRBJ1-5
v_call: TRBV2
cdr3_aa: CASRTGGYQPQHF

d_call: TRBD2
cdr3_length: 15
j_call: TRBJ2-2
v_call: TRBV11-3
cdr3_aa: CASSFTSGNTGELFF

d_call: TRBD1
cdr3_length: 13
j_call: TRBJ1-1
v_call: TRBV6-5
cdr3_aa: CASRKGASTEAFF

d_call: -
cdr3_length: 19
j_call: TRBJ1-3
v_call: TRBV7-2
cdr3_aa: CASSLTVARSSYSGNTIYF

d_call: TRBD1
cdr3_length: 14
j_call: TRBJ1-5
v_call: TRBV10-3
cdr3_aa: CAIRQGQGNQPQHF

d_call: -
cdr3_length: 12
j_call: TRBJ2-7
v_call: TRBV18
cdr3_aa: CASSPLGFEQYF

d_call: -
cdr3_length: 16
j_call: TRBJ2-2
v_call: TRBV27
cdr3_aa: CASSATLAGLTGELFF

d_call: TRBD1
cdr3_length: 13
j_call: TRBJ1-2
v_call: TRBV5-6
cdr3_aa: CASLGQGRYGYTF

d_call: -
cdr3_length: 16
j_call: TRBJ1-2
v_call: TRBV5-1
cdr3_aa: CASSRGEGVVGYGYTF

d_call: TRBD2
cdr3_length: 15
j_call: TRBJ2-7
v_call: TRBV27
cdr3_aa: CASAAGLDKAYEQYF

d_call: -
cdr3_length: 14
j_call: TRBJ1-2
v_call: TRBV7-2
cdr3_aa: CASSFSRQDYGYTF

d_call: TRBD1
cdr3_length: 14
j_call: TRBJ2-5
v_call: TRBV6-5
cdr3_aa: CASRDHRGKETQYF

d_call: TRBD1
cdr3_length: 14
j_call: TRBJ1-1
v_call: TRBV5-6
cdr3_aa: CASSPLDRQHEAFF

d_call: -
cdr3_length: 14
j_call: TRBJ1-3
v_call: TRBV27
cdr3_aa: CASSLSGLGNTIYF

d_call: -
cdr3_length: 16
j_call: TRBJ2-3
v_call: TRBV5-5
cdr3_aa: CASSLLVGGSGDTQYF

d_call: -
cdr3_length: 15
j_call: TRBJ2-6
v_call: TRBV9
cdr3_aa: CASSVGGSGANVLTF

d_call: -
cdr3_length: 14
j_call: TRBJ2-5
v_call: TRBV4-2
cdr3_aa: CASSQGGYQETQYF

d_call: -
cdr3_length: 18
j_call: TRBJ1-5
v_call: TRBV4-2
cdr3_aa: CASSQDPEGGDGNQPQHF

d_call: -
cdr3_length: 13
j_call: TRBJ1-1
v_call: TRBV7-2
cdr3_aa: CASSPLVATEAFF

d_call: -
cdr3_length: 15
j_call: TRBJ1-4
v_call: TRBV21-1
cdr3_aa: CASMGDGPTNEKLFF

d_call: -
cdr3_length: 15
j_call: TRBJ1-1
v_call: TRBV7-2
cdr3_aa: CASSLRVSVRTEAFF

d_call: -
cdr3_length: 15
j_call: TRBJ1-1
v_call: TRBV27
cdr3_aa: CASSLSTLGDTEAFF

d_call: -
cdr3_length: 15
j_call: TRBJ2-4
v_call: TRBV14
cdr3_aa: CASSPAGLRGNIQYF

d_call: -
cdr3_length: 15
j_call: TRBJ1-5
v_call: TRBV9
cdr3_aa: CASSVAGAPNQPQHF

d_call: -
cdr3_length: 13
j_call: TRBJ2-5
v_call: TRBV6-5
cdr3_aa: CASSRQNQETQYF

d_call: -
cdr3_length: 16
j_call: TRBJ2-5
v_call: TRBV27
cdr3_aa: CASSLGPRGYQETQYF

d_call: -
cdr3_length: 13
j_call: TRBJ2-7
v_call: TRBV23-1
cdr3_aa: CASSRDWNIEQYF

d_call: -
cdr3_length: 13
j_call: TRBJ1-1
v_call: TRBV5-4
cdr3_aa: CASWGARNTEAFF

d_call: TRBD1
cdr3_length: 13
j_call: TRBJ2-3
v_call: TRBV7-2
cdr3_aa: CASSMGQADTQYF